This entry is about one T cell receptor beta chain. Method: immunoSEQ multiplex PCR; TCRdb's copy keeps in-frame clones and lacks some. The data hold tens of thousands of clones, with 75% to 90% observed a single time. This entry comes from a study of T cell changes during pregnancy in multiple sclerosis. V lost 5 bases, J lost 4 bases, and 5 bases stayed unmatched. Germline values: CDR1 MNHNS, CDR2 SASEGT. The CDR3 covers 15 residues. The sample consisted of peripheral blood, taken in the first trimester of pregnancy. This TCR was recovered from a female donor in good health, enrolled as a control in a pregnancy study. The rearrangement uses TRBV6-1 and TRBJ2-2, with TRBD1 matching 9 bases. The CDR3 DNA sequence: TGTGCCAGCAGTCCACGGACAGGGGTCACCGGGGAGCTGTTTTTT. It codes for CASSPRTGVTGELFF.